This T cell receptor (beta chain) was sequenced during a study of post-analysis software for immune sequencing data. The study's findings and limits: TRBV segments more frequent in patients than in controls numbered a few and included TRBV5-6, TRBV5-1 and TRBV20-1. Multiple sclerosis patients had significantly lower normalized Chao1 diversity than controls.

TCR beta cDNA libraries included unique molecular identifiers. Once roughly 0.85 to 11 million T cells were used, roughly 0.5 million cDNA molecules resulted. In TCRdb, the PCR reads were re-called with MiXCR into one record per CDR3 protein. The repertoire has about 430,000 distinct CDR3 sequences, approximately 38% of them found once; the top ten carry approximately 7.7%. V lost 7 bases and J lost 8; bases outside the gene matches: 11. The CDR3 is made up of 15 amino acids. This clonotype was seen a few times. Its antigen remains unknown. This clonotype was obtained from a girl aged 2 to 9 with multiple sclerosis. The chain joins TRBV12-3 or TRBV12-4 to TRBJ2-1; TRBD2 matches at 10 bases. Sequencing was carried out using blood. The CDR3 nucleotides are TGTGCCAGCACCCTCGGGGCTAGCGGGAGCGATGAGCAGTTCTTC. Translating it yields CASTLGASGSDEQFF.